One and the same sample provided the 8 T cell receptor beta chains below, sequenced in a study of vaccination and CD4 T cells after COVID-19. No antigen has been identified for these receptors. An Oncomine TCR Beta short-read assay was used to sequence the DNA from cultured CD4+ T cells. TCRdb re-called the PCR reads through MiXCR, storing one row per CDR3 protein. Of about 6,400 distinct CDR3 sequences listed, around 47% were seen once; the top ten hold 35% to 40%. The treatment here: roughly 11-day PBMC culture with coronavirus spike peptide pools or control peptides (ViraFEST assay). Prior to the COVID-19 pandemic (2011-2018), the unexposed donor's CD4+ T cells were collected. Sequencing was performed on CD4+ T cells from blood, cultured in vitro. All receptors derive from a human donor in good health.

The V gene is TRBV18, the J gene TRBJ2-1; D unresolved. Germline loops: CDR1 KGHSH, CDR2 LQKENI. This CDR3 spans 16 amino acids. Trimming pared 3 bases from V and 0 bases from J, leaving 12 bases between. Here the CDR3 reads CASSPPTASSYNEQFF. The CDR3 nucleotides read TGTGCCAGCTCACCCCCGACGGCAAGCTCCTACAATGAGCAGTTCTTC. The full variable domain, completed using reference TRBV18 and TRBJ2-1, is NAGVMQNPRHLVRRRGQEARLRCSPMKGHSHVYWYRQLPEEGLKFMVYLQKENIIDESGMPKERFSAEFPKEGPSILRIQQVVRGDSAAYFCASSPPTASSYNEQFFGPGTRLTVL.

The chain carries TRBV27 and TRBJ2-7; a weak D match, TRBD1 (8 bases). V lost 6 bases to trimming and J lost 6 bases, with 15 bases between them. Looked up from germline, CDR1 is MNHEY and CDR2 is SMNVEV (reference sequence). The CDR3 loop spans 13 amino acids. The CDR3 DNA sequence: TGTGCCAGCAGACCCACAGGGGGGGGCGAGCAGTACTTC. It is translated as CASRPTGGGEQYF.

This rearrangement joins TRBV27 to TRBJ1-4; no firm D call. Trimming took 5 bases from V and 0 from J, leaving 19 bases between them. Germline CDR1 reads MNHEY; CDR2 reads SMNVEV (reference sequence). This CDR3 is 18 amino acids long. In DNA, the CDR3 is TGTGCCAGCAGTAAACGACCGATTCCATCCGCAACTAATGAAAAACTGTTTTTT. The encoded protein is CASSKRPIPSATNEKLFF.

The genes are TRBV27 and TRBJ2-1, with unresolved D. The ends were cut back, 6 bases at V and 7 bases at J, with 13 bases in the middle. CDR3 length equals 13 residues. The V gene's germline CDR1 is MNHEY and CDR2 SMNVEV (reference sequence). DNA for the CDR3: TGTGCCAGCAGCCGTCTAGGAACAAATGAGCAGTTCTTC. Encoded protein: CASSRLGTNEQFF.

Only a few counts were recorded for this clonotype. The chain carries TRBV27 and TRBJ2-3; 8 positions agree with TRBD2. Germline loops: CDR1 MNHEY, CDR2 SMNVEV (reference sequence). CDR3 length: 15 amino acids. V lost 7 bases to trimming and J lost 2 bases; unmatched junction nucleotides: 8. This chain's CDR3 is CASTRGGDFTDTQYF. CDR3 DNA sequence: TGTGCCAGCACCCGGGGGGGGGATTTCACAGATACGCAGTATTTT.

The table lists this clonotype with a few counts. The genes are TRBV12-3 or TRBV12-4 and TRBJ1-2, with 8 bases identical to TRBD1. Germline trimming cut 6 bases from V and 6 bases from J; bases unmatched to any gene: 6. The CDR3 loop spans 13 amino acids. This CDR3 reads CASSLDRVHGYTF. The CDR3, as DNA: TGTGCCAGCAGCCTGGACAGGGTTCATGGCTACACCTTC.

V gene TRBV6-2 or TRBV6-3 combines with J gene TRBJ1-2; 7 nucleotides align to TRBD1. Germline V CDR1 and CDR2: MNHEY, SVGEGT. This CDR3 is built from 14 residues. The V and J ends lost 2 bases and 8 bases, in that order; junction bases with no gene match: 8. The CDR3 DNA reads TGTGCCAGCAGTTACAAGAACAGGGGTTACGGCTACACCTTC. It is translated as CASSYKNRGYGYTF.

The chain is built from TRBV5-4 and TRBJ2-2, with 9 bases that match TRBD1. The germline CDR1 and CDR2 sequences are SGHNT and YYREEE (reference sequence). The length of the CDR3 is 14 residues. With V trimmed by 2 bases and J by 7 bases, 3 bases remained unmatched. The CDR3 nucleotides read TGTGCCAGCAGCTTACAGGGGGCCCGCGGGGAGCTGTTTTTT. It encodes CASSLQGARGELFF.